This T cell receptor (beta chain) appears in the sequencing data of a study of blood T cell repertoires in COVID-19. Across the whole study: The study drew acute and convalescent COVID-19 samples from the United States, Italy and Spain. PBMCs, B-cell-depleted T cells, or T cells were the source of the cDNA or gDNA that made up the material.

As processed by the authors: Counts of nucleated cells, estimated from reference gene primer amplification, were obtained. Libraries were prepared by immunoSEQ multiplex PCR; TCRdb keeps only in-frame clonotypes and omits some of them. V, J and clone size reflect that table, while D and trimming were determined from the DNA. The data contain 200,000 or so clones, approximately 90% of them singletons. A Seattle source enrolled patients during active infection and followed them longitudinally. The count of this clone is one. This receptor was identified in a man between 60 and 70 years old with COVID-19, enrolled during active disease. The sequencing input was peripheral blood.

CDR3 residues: CATSYRDFSPYNEQFF. DNA of the CDR3: TGTGCCACTTCTTACCGGGACTTCAGCCCCTACAATGAGCAGTTCTTC. The V gene is TRBV6-6, the J gene TRBJ2-1; D possibly corresponds to TRBD2 (6 bases). Germline V gene sequence: CDR1 MNHNY, CDR2 SVGAGI (reference sequence). This CDR3 contains 16 residues. V was trimmed by 10 bases and J by 2 bases, leaving 21 bases between them.